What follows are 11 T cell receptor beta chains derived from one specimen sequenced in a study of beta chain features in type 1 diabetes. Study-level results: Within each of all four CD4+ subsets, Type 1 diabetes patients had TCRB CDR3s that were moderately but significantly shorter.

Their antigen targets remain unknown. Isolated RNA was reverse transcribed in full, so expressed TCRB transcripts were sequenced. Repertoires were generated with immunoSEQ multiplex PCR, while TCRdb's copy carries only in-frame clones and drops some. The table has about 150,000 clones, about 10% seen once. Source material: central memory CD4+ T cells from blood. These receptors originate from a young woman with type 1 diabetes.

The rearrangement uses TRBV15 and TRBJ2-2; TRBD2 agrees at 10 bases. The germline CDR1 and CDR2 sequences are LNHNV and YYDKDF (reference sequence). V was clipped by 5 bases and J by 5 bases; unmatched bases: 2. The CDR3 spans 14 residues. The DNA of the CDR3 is TGTGCCACCAGCTTGGGACTAGCGACCGGGGAGCTGTTTTTT. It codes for CATSLGLATGELFF.

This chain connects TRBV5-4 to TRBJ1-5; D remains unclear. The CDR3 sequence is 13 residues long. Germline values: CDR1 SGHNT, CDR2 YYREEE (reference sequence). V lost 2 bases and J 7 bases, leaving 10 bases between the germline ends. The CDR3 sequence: CASSFTPRQPQHF. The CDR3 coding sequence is TGTGCCAGCAGCTTCACTCCGAGGCAGCCCCAGCATTTT.

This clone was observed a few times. In nucleotides, the CDR3 is TGTGCCAGCAGCGTAGCTCCACAGGGGGGCTACGAGCAGTACTTC. Translated, it gives CASSVAPQGGYEQYF. The rearrangement uses TRBV9 and TRBJ2-7; TRBD1 matches at 8 bases. CDR1 is SGDLS and CDR2 is YYNGEE in the germline V gene. The CDR3 covers 15 residues. The junction had 5 bases not matched to a gene; V was cut back by 0 bases and J by 3 bases.

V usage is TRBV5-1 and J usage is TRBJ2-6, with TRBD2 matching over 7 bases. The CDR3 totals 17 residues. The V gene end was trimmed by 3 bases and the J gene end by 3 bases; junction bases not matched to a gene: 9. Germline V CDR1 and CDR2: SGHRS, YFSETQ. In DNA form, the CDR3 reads TGCGCCAGCAGCTCCCTGGCGGGAGAACTTGGGGCCAACGTCCTGACTTTC. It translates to CASSSLAGELGANVLTF.

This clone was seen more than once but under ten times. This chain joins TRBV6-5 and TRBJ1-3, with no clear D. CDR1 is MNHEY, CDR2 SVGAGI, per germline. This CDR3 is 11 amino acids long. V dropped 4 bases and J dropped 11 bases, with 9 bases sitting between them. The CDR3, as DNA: TGTGCCAGCAGTTGGGCTGGCTCCATATATTTT. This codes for CASSWAGSIYF.

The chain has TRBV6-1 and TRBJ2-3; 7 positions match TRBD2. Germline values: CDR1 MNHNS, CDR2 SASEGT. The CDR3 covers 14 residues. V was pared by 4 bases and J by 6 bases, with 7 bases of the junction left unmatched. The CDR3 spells CASSASGAGDTQYF. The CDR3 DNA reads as TGTGCCAGCAGTGCTAGCGGAGCTGGTGATACGCAGTATTTT.

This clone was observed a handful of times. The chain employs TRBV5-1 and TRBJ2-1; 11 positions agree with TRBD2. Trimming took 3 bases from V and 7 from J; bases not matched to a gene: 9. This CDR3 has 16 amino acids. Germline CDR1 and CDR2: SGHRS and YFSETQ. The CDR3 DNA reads TGCGCCAGCAGCTATATAGCGGGAGGGCCTAAGAATGAGCAGTTCTTC. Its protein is CASSYIAGGPKNEQFF. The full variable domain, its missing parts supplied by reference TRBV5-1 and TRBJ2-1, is KAGVTQTPRYLIKTRGQQVTLSCSPISGHRSVSWYQQTPGQGLQFLFEYFSETQRNKGNFPGRFSGRQFSNSRSEMNVSTLELGDSALYLCASSYIAGGPKNEQFFGPGTRLTVL.

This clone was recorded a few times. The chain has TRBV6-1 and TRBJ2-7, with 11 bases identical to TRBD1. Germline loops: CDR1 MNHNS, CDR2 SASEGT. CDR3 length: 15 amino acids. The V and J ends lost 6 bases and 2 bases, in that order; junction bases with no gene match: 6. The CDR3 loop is CASREDRGLPYEQYF. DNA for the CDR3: TGTGCCAGCAGAGAGGACAGGGGGCTACCCTACGAGCAGTACTTC.

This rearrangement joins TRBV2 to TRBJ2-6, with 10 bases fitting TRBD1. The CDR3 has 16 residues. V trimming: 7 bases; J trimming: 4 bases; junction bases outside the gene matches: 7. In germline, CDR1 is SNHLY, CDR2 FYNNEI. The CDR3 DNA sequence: TGTGCCAGCACTGGACAGGGGGTATCGGGGGCCAACGTCCTGACTTTC. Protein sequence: CASTGQGVSGANVLTF.

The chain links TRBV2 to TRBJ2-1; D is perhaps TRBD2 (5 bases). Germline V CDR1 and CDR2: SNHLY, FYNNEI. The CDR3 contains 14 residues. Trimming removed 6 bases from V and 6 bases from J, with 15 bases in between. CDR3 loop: CASSPGSSINEQFF. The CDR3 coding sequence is TGTGCCAGCAGCCCCGGGTCTAGCATCAATGAGCAGTTCTTC.

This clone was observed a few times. The CDR3 sequence: CASSSRGYDEQYF. Written as DNA, the CDR3 is TGTGCCAGTAGTTCCAGGGGTTACGACGAGCAGTACTTC. The J gene is TRBJ2-7, the V gene TRBV19, with D maybe TRBD1 (6 bases). The germline V and J ends were trimmed by 5 bases and 5 bases, with 13 bases remaining between them. Looked up from germline, CDR1 is LNHDA and CDR2 is SQIVND (reference sequence). CDR3 size: 13 residues.